Listed here are 3 T cell receptor beta chains from one sample, sequenced in a study of T cell clonality in common variable immunodeficiency (dated by TCRdb to the mid-2010s). Library preparation used the immunoSEQ multiplex PCR assay. The table was pulled from immuneACCESS by TCRdb, which kept in-frame rearrangements only. Such tables lose some clones; where checked, under half of the loss comes from unresolved V genes, and the rest has no known cause. This sample contains tens of thousands of clones, none of which is a singleton. The ten largest make up about 5.5% of the sample. Sequencing was performed on peripheral blood mononuclear cells. The receptors originated from a person aged 18-70 years in good health.

This clone has a count of ten or more. The read ends 3 residues before the CDR3 terminus; that terminus is restored from the germline J gene. This rearrangement joins TRBV19 to TRBJ2-1; TRBD2 matches at 14 bases. The V segment lost 4 bases and the J segment 7 bases; nucleotides outside the gene matches: 9. Per germline, CDR1 LNHDA and CDR2 SQIVND (reference sequence). The CDR3 is 17 amino acids. Incomplete CDR3 DNA: TGTGCCAGTAGTACGACGTTGGGACTAGCGGGAGTGAATGAG. This encodes CASSTTLGLAGVNE. The CDR3 reads in full as CASSTTLGLAGVNEQFF.

This clone occurred many times. The read is 3 residues too short to cover the CDR3 end, so that end is filled in from the germline J gene. This sequence joins TRBV19 and TRBJ2-6; TRBD2 matches at 10 bases. The CDR3 is made up of 20 amino acids. Per the germline V gene, CDR1 is LNHDA and CDR2 is SQIVND (reference sequence). Germline trimming cut 3 bases from V and 0 bases from J; bases unmatched to any gene: 11. The CDR3 DNA, read in part, is TGTGCCAGTAGTATCAGGCGTCAAAGCGGGAGGGGCTCTGGGGCCAACGTC. Translating it yields CASSIRRQSGRGSGANV. The full-length CDR3 reads as CASSIRRQSGRGSGANVLTF.

This clone has ten or more counts. The read is 3 residues too short to cover the CDR3 end, so that end is filled in from the germline J gene. This chain connects TRBV14 to TRBJ2-1; D gene ambiguous. Per the germline V gene, CDR1 is SGHDN and CDR2 is FVKESK. CDR3 size: 13 residues. Trimming stripped 4 bases from V and 5 bases from J, with 9 bases between. The sequenced CDR3 bases are TGTGCCAGCAGCCCAGGTTTGAACAATGAG. Translating it yields CASSPGLNNE. The entire CDR3 protein is CASSPGLNNEQFF.